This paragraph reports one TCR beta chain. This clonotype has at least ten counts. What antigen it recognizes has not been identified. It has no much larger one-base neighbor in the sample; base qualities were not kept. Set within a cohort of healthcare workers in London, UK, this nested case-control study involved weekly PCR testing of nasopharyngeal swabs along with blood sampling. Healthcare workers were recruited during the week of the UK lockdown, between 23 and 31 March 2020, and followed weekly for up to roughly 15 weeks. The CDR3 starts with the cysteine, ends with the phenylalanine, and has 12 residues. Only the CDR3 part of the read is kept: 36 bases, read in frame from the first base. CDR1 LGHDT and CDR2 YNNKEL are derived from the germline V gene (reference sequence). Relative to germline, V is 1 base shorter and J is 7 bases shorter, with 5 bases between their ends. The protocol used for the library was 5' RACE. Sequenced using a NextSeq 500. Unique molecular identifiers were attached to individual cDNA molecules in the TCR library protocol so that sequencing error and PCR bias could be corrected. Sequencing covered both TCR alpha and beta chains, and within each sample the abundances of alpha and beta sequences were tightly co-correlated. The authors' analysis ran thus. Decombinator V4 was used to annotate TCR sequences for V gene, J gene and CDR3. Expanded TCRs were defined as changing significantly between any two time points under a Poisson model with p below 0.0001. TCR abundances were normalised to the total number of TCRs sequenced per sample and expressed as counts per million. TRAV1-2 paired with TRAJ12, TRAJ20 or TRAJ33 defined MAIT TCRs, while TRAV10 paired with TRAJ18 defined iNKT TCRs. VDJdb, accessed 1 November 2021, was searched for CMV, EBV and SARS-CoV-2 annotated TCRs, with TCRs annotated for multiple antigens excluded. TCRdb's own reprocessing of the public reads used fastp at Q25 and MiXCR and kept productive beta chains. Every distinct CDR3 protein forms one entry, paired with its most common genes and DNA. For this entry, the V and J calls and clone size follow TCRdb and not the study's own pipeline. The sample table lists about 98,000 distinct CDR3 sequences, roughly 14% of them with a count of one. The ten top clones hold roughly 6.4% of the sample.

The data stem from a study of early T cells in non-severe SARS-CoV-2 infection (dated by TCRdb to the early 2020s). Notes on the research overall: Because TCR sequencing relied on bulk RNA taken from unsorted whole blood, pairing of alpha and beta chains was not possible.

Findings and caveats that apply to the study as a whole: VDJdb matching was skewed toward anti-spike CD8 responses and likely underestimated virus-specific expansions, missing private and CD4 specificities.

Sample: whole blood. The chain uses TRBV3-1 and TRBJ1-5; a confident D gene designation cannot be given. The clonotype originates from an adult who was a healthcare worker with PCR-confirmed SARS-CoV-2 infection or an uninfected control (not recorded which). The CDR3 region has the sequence CASSQGLQPQHF. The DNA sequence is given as TGTGCCAGCAGCCAAGGGCTGCAGCCCCAGCATTTT.